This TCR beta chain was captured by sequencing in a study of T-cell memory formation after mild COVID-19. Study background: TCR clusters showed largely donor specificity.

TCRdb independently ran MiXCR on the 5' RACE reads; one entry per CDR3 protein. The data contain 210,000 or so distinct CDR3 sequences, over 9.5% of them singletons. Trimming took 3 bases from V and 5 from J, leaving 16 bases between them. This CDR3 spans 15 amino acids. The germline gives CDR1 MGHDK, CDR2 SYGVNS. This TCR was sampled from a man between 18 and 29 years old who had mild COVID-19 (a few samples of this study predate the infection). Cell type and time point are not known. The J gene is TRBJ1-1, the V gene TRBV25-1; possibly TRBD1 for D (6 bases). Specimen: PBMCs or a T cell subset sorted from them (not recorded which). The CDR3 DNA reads TGTGCCAGCAGTGATTACTTAAGGGGGAGGACTGAAGCTTTCTTT. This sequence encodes CASSDYLRGRTEAFF.